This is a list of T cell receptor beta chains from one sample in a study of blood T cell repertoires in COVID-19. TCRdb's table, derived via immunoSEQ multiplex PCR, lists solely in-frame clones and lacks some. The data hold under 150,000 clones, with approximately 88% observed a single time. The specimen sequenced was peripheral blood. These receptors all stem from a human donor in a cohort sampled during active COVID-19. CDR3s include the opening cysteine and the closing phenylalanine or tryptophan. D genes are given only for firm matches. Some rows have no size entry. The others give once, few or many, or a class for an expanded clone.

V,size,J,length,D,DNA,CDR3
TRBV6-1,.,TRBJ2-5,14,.,TGTGCCAGCAGTGAAGAGGTCACCGGGGAGACCCAGTACTTC,CASSEEVTGETQYF
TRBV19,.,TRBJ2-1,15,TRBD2,TGTGCCAGTAGTATTGGAGCGGGGGGGTACAATGAGCAGTTCTTC,CASSIGAGGYNEQFF
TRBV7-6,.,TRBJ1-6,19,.,TGTGCCAGCAGCGTCCTGGGGCAGGGTGTTTCGGTCCATAATTCACCCCTCCACTTT,CASSVLGQGVSVHNSPLHF
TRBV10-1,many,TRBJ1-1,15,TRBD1,TGCGCCAGCCCCACCGACAGGGGGAGGAAGACTGAAGCTTTCTTT,CASPTDRGRKTEAFF
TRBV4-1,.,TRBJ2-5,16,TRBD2,TGCGCCAGCAGCCGAAGACTAGCGGATGCCCAAGAGACCCAGTACTTC,CASSRRLADAQETQYF
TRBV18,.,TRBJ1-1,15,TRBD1,TGTGCCAGCTCACCATACACAGGGGGGAACACTGAAGCTTTCTTT,CASSPYTGGNTEAFF
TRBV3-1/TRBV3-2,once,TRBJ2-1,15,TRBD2,TGTGCCAGCAGCCAATTGAGCGGGGGGGCCACTGAGCAGTTCTTC,CASSQLSGGATEQFF
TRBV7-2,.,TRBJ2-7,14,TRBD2,TGTGCCAGCAGCTCCGGGGGGGATCTCTACGAGCAGTACTTC,CASSSGGDLYEQYF
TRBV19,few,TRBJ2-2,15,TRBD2,TGTGCCAGTGGAATAGCGGGGGTGAACACCGGGGAGCTGTTTTTT,CASGIAGVNTGELFF
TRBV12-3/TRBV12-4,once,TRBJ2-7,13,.,TGTGCCAGCAGCTTTGGGCCCCCCTACGAGCAGTACTTC,CASSFGPPYEQYF
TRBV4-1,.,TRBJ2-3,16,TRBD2,TGCGCCAGCAGACGTCTAGCGGGGGGTAATCGCGATACGCAGTATTTT,CASRRLAGGNRDTQYF
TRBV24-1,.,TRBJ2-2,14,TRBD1,TGTGCCACGTCGGACAGGGCAGACACCGGGGAGCTGTTTTTT,CATSDRADTGELFF
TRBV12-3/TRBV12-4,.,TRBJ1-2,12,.,TGTGCCAGCAGCTGGGAGTACTATGGCTACACCTTC,CASSWEYYGYTF
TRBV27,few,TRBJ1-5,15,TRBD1,TGTGCCAGCAGTTTATCTCAGGGGGGCGCTCAGCCCCAGCATTTT,CASSLSQGGAQPQHF
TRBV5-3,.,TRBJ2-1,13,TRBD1,TGTGCCAGAAGCTTACAGGGGGCCAATGAGCAGTTCTTC,CARSLQGANEQFF
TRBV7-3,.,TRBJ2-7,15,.,TGTGCCAGCAGCAACCTTCGCAGGGTGCACTACGAGCAGTACTTC,CASSNLRRVHYEQYF
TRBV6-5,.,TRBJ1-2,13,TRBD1,TGTGCCAGCAGCCGGGACAGGGCCTATGGCTACACCTTC,CASSRDRAYGYTF
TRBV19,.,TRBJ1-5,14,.,TGTGCCACAGCACTACAGGGACGCAATCAGCCCCAGCATTTT,CATALQGRNQPQHF
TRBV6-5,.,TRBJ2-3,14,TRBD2,TGTGCCAGCAGCTGGACTAGCAGCGCAGATACGCAGTATTTT,CASSWTSSADTQYF
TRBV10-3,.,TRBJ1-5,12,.,TGTGCCAGCAACACCCCGCATCAGCCCCAGCATTTT,CASNTPHQPQHF
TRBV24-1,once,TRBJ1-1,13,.,TGTGCCACCAGTGACTCCGCGGGCACTGAAGCTTTCTTT,CATSDSAGTEAFF
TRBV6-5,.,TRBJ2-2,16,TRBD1,TGTGCCAGCAGTTATTTGGGACAGGGGTTGGACGGGGAGCTGTTTTTT,CASSYLGQGLDGELFF
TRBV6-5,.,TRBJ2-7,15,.,TGTGCCAGCAAGAAAGGATCAGGGGGGACCTACGAGCAGTACTTC,CASKKGSGGTYEQYF
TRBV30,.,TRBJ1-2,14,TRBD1,TGTGCCTGGAGTGTAAATAGGGGGCCATATGGCTACACCTTC,CAWSVNRGPYGYTF
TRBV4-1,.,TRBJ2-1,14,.,TGCGCCAGCAGCCAAGATCCCAGATACAATGAGCAGTTCTTC,CASSQDPRYNEQFF
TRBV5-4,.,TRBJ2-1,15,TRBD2,TGTGCCAGCAGCTCCGGGACTAGCGCGAACAATGAGCAGTTCTTC,CASSSGTSANNEQFF
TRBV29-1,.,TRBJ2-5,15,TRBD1,TGCAGCGTTGATGGGACAGGGGGCGAGTGGGAGACCCAGTACTTC,CSVDGTGGEWETQYF
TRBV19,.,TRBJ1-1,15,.,TGTGCCAGTACCCCAAACCGTGGGCGAGAAACTGAAGCTTTCTTT,CASTPNRGRETEAFF
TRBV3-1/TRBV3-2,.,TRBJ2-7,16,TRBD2,TGTGCCAGCAGCCAAGGAGGTAGCGGGGGATGGAACGAGCAGTACTTC,CASSQGGSGGWNEQYF
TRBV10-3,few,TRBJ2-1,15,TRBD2,TGTGCCATCAGGGGACTAGCGGGGGAGTACAATGAGCAGTTCTTC,CAIRGLAGEYNEQFF
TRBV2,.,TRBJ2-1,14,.,TGTGCCAGCAGTGAGACTTTCCAATTCAATGAGCAGTTCTTC,CASSETFQFNEQFF
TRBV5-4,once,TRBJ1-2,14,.,TGTGCCAGCAGCTTGGCGGGACACACCTATGGCTACACCTTC,CASSLAGHTYGYTF
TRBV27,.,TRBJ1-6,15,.,TGTGCCAGCAGTTTATCAGGGGGGGCTAGGTCACCCCTCCACTTT,CASSLSGGARSPLHF
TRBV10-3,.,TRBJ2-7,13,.,TGTGCCATCCAGGGAGGAAGCTCCTACGAGCAGTACTTC,CAIQGGSSYEQYF
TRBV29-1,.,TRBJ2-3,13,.,TGCAGCGTTCGAGGGATTCTGGTGGATACGCAGTATTTT,CSVRGILVDTQYF
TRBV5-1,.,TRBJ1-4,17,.,TGCGCCAGCAGCTTGACCCGTGACAGTGGGCCACCAGAAAAACTGTTTTTT,CASSLTRDSGPPEKLFF
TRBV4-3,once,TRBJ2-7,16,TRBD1,TGCGCCAGCAGCCAAGATAGCGGACAGGGGGCCGACGAGCAGTACTTC,CASSQDSGQGADEQYF
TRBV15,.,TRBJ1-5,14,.,TGTGCCACCAGCAGAGTTTTAGGGGCTCAGCCCCAGCATTTT,CATSRVLGAQPQHF
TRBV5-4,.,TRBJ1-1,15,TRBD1,TGTGCCAGCAGCAACGGACAGGGGCAGAACACTGAAGCTTTCTTT,CASSNGQGQNTEAFF
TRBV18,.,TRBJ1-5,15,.,TGTGCCAGCTCCCTAGACAGTCATAGCAATCAGCCCCAGCATTTT,CASSLDSHSNQPQHF
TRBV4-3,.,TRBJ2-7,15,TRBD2,TGCGCCAGCAGCCAAGATCTAGCGGGTCCCTTAGAGCAGTACTTC,CASSQDLAGPLEQYF
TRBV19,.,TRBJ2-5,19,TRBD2,TGTGCCAGTAGTCCGAGTGGGCTAGCGGGGGGAGAGTACCAAGAGACCCAGTACTTC,CASSPSGLAGGEYQETQYF
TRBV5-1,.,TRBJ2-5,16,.,TGCGCCAGCAGCTTGTGGGGGGATATCCCAGGGGAGACCCAGTACTTC,CASSLWGDIPGETQYF
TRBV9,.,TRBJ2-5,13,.,TGTGCCAGCAAGCGCGGGTTAGAAGAGACCCAGTACTTC,CASKRGLEETQYF
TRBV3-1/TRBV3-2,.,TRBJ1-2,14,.,TGTGCCAGCAGCCACAGGGGAGGGGACTATGGCTACACCTTC,CASSHRGGDYGYTF
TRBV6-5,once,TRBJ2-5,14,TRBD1,TGTGCCAGCAACCCGACAGGGGCGGGAGAGACCCAGTACTTC,CASNPTGAGETQYF
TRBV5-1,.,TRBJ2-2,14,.,TGCGCCAGCAGCTTTGTGACATACACCGGGGAGCTGTTTTTT,CASSFVTYTGELFF
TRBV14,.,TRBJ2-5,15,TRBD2,TGTGCCAGCAGCCAAGTGGGACTAGCGGGGGGCCGCCGGTACTTC,CASSQVGLAGGRRYF
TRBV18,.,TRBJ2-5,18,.,TGTGCCAGCTCACCGGTACATCAACCGGGACTCATACAAGAGACCCAGTACTTC,CASSPVHQPGLIQETQYF